This T cell receptor (beta chain) was found in a study of graft-versus-host responses after intestinal transplantation. Study information: Tacrolimus and steroids were given for around three years to all recipients after anti-thymocyte globulin induction. Study-wide points: Recipient marrow contained GvH clones, some of which appeared first in ileum or blood.

CDR3 length: 16 residues. Germline V gives CDR1 MGHRA, CDR2 YSYEKL. The V and J ends lost 4 bases and 2 bases, in that order; junction bases with no gene match: 4. Profiled with immunoSEQ multiplex PCR; TCRdb holds only in-frame clones, not every one. The sample has about 9,500 clones, 70% to 90% seen once. In the case of this clone: As yet, its antigen is unknown.

This clonotype originated in a human patient who received an intestinal transplant, so some T cells may come from the graft donor. This chain links TRBV4-1 with TRBJ2-5; 13 bases agree with TRBD2. The sequencing here drew on PBMCs, taken roughly 35 weeks after intestinal transplant. CDR3 nucleotides: TGCGCCAGCAGCCCATGGACTAGCGGGAGTCAAGAGACCCAGTACTTC. This gives the protein CASSPWTSGSQETQYF.